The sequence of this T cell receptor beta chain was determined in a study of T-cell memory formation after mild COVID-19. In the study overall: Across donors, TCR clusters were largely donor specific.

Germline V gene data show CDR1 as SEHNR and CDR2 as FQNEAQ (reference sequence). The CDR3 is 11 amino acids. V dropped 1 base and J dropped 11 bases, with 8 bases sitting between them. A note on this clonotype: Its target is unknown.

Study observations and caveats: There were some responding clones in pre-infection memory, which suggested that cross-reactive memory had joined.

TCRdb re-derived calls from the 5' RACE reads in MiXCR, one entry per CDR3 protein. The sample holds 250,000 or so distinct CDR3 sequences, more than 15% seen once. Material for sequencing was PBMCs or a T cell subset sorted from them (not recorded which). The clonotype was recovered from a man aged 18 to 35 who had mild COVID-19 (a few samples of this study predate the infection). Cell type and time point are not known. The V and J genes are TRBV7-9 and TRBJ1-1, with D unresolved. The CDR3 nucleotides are TGTGCCAGCAGCTTAGACCCGAAGGCTTTCTTT. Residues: CASSLDPKAFF.